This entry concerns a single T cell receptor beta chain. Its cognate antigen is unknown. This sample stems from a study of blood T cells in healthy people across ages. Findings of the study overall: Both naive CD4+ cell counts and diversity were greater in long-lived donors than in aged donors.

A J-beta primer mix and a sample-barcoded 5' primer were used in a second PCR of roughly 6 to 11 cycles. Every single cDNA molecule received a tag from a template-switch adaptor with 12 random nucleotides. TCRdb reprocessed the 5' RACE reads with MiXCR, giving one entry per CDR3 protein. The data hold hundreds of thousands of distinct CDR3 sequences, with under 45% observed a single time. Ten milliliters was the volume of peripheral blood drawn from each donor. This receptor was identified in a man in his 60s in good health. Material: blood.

The CDR3 DNA reads as TGCAGTGCTAGAGATCACAGGGGCGATGGCTACACCTTC. This gives the protein CSARDHRGDGYTF. J is TRBJ1-2 and V is TRBV20-1; 7 positions agree with TRBD1. The ends lost 0 bases at V and 6 bases at J; junction bases unmatched: 4. Germline V gene data show CDR1 as DFQATT and CDR2 as SNEGSKA (reference sequence). The CDR3 has 13 residues.